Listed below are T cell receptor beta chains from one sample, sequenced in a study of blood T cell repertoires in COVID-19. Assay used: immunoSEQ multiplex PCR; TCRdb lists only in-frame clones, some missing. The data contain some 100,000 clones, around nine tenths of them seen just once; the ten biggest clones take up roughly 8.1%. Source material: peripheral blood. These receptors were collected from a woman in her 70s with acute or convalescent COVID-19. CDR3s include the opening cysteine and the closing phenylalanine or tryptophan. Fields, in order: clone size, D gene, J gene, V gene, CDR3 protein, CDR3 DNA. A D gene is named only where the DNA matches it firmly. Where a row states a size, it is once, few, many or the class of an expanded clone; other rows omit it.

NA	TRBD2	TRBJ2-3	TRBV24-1	CATSDWTSGFDTQYF	TGTGCCACCAGTGATTGGACTAGCGGGTTTGATACGCAGTATTTT
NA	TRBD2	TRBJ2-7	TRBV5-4	CASSLLGEGPHEQYF	TGTGCCAGCAGCTTGTTGGGGGAGGGCCCCCACGAGCAGTACTTC
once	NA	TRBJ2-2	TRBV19	CASSTGWGELFF	TGTGCCAGTAGTACCGGTTGGGGGGAGCTGTTTTTT
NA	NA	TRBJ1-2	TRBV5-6	CASSLGSGWGYGYTF	TGTGCCAGCAGCTTGGGTTCAGGGTGGGGCTATGGCTACACCTTC
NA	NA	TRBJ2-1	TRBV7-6	CASSPEYNEQFF	TGTGCCAGCAGCCCCGAGTATAATGAGCAGTTCTTC
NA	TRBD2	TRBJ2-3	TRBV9	CASSPYSGTSPDTQYF	TGTGCCAGCAGCCCATACTCCGGGACTAGCCCAGATACGCAGTATTTT
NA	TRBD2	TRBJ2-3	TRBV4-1	CASSQRLAGVGTDTQYF	TGCGCCAGCAGCCAACGACTAGCGGGAGTGGGCACAGATACGCAGTATTTT
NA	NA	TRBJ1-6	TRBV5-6	CASSLGRALHNSPLHF	TGTGCCAGCAGCTTGGGGAGGGCGCTCCATAATTCACCCCTCCACTTT
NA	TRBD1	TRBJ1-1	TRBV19	CASRLQGANEAFF	TGTGCCAGTAGATTACAGGGGGCGAATGAAGCTTTCTTT
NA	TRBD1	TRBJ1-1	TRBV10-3	CAIRRQGEAFF	TGTGCCATCAGACGACAGGGTGAAGCTTTCTTT
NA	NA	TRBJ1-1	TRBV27	CASSLWGGEAFF	TGTGCCAGCAGTTTATGGGGGGGGGAAGCTTTCTTT
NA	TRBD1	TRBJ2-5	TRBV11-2	CASSLDGQAQETQYF	TGTGCCAGCAGCTTAGACGGACAGGCCCAAGAGACCCAGTACTTC
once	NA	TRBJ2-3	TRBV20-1	CSASPSGGTDTQYF	TGCAGTGCTAGTCCGTCCGGCGGAACAGATACGCAGTATTTT
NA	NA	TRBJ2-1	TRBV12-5	CASGTYNEQFF	TGTGCTAGTGGCACCTACAATGAGCAGTTCTTC
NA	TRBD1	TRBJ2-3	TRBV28	CASSLAPRTGTDTQYF	TGTGCCAGCAGTTTGGCACCCAGGACAGGGACAGATACGCAGTATTTT
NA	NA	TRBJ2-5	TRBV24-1	CATSEPGTYSQYF	TGTGCCACCAGTGAGCCCGGGACATATTCCCAGTACTTC
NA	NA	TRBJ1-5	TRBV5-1	CASAVDPSNQPQHF	TGCGCCAGTGCGGTTGATCCGAGCAATCAGCCCCAGCATTTT
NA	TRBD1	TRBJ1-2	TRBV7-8	CASSLATGKNYGYTF	TGTGCCAGCAGCTTAGCGACAGGGAAGAACTATGGCTACACCTTC
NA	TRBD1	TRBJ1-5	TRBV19	CASSIDRGSNQPQHF	TGTGCCAGTAGTATAGACAGGGGGAGCAATCAGCCCCAGCATTTT
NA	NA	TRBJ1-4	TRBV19	CASSIFQGVTMTWSRHGTNEKLFF	TGTGCCAGTAGTATTTTTCAGGGTGTCACCATGACATGGTCGCGTCATGGAACTAATGAAAAACTGTTTTTT
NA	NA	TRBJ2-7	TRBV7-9	CASSPSQGYEQYF	TGTGCCAGCAGCCCGTCTCAGGGCTACGAGCAGTACTTC
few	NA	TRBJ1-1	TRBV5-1	CASSLELQGPNTEAFF	TGCGCCAGCAGCTTGGAGTTGCAGGGGCCCAACACTGAAGCTTTCTTT
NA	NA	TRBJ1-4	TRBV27	CASSLPTREKLFF	TGTGCCAGCAGTTTACCGACGAGGGAAAAACTGTTTTTT
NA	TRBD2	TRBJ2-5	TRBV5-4	CASSLDLAGVTGETQYF	TGTGCCAGCAGCTTGGATCTTGCGGGAGTAACCGGAGAGACCCAGTACTTC
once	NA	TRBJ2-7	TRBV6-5	CASSYSSSAYEQYF	TGTGCCAGCAGTTACTCGAGTTCCGCCTACGAGCAGTACTTC
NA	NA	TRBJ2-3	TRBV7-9	CASSMLTGYYQGF	TGTGCCAGCAGCATGCTTACAGGGTACTATCAGGGTTTT
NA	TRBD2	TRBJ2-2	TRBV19	CASSIGGRATGELFF	TGTGCCAGTAGTATAGGGGGGAGGGCCACCGGGGAGCTGTTTTTT
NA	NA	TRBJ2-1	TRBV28	CASSLASGSFFNEQFF	TGTGCCAGCAGTTTAGCAAGCGGCAGTTTTTTCAATGAGCAGTTCTTC
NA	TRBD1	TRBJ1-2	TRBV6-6	CASSYAQGVEGYTF	TGTGCCAGCAGTTACGCGCAGGGGGTGGAGGGCTACACCTTC
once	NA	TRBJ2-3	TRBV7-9	CASSFSSNTDTQYF	TGTGCCAGCAGCTTCTCTAGCAATACAGATACGCAGTATTTT
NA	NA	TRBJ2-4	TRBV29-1	CAARDSENIQYF	TGCGCAGCCCGAGACAGCGAAAACATTCAGTACTTC
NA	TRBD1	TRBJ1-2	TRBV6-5	CASSRPDRGGGYTF	TGTGCCAGCAGCCGTCCAGACAGGGGCGGGGGCTACACCTTC
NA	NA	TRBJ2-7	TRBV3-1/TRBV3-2	CASSQDGGGYEQYF	TGTGCCAGCAGCCAAGACGGGGGTGGCTACGAGCAGTACTTC
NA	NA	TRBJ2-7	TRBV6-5	CASSYPGFRYEQYF	TGTGCCAGCAGTTACCCAGGGTTCAGGTACGAGCAGTACTTC
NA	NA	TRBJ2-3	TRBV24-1	CATSDPPLRGTDTQYF	TGTGCCACCAGTGATCCCCCTCTCCGGGGCACAGATACGCAGTATTTT
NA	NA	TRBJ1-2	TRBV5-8	CASSILTGSLYGYTF	TGTGCCAGCAGCATATTGACAGGAAGTCTCTATGGCTACACCTTC
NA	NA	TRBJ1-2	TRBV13	CASSQDRTAQNYGYTF	TGTGCCAGCAGCCAAGATAGGACAGCCCAGAACTATGGCTACACCTTC
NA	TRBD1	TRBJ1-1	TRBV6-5	CASSQGTGSAAFF	TGTGCCAGCAGTCAGGGGACAGGGTCAGCAGCTTTCTTT
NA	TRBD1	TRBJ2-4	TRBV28	CASSFRGLARGNIQYF	TGTGCCAGCAGTTTCAGGGGGCTAGCAAGGGGAAACATTCAGTACTTC
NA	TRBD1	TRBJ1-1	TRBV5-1	CASSSTGAINEAFF	TGCGCCAGCAGCTCGACAGGGGCGATAAATGAAGCTTTCTTT
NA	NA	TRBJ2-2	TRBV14	CASSQATPYGGYLLTGELFF	TGTGCCAGCAGCCAAGCCACTCCGTATGGAGGGTACCTACTCACCGGGGAGCTGTTTTTT
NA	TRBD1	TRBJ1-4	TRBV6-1	CASSEGQGALRSEKLFF	TGTGCCAGCAGTGAGGGACAGGGGGCCTTGCGAAGTGAAAAACTGTTTTTT
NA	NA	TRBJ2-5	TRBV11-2	CASSADRQETQYF	TGTGCCAGCAGCGCCGACAGACAAGAGACCCAGTACTTC
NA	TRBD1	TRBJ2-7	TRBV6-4	CARKDRGHEQYF	TGTGCCAGAAAGGACAGGGGCCACGAGCAGTACTTC
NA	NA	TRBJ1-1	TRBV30	CAWGGWSTEAFF	TGTGCCTGGGGGGGTTGGAGCACTGAAGCTTTCTTT
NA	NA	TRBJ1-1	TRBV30	CAWDQGLGTEAFF	TGTGCCTGGGACCAGGGGTTGGGCACTGAAGCTTTCTTT